This TCR beta chain was documented in a study of cytomegalovirus exposure and HLA in healthy donors (dated by TCRdb to about 2017). About the study as a whole: The 500 to 800 repertoires of the first cohort and the 120 validation repertoires were produced on the same platform, according to a later analysis. The study aimed to test whether signatures of past pathogen exposure could be identified by cataloging public T cell receptors. Along with the approximately 700-subject first cohort, a separate validation cohort of 120 different subjects was used. High-throughput TCR immunosequencing, statistical association of individual TCRs with disease status, and machine learning were combined to predict cytomegalovirus infection status.

Library preparation employed the immunoSEQ multiplex PCR assay. In the authors' own workflow: A statistical classification framework was built for diagnosing cytomegalovirus status from the catalog of TCR beta chain sequences. TCRdb holds this immuneACCESS table with in-frame rearrangements only. Some clones are missing; in checked studies, unresolved V genes explain under half, and the rest has no known cause. That table furnishes V, J and clone size, whereas the DNA furnished D and trimming. The sample data list approximately 53,000 clones, and about 90% of these were observed just once. The top ten constitute 1.4% to 1.5% of the sample. Overall study outcomes, separate from this receptor: In vitro tests confirmed that a few of the cytomegalovirus-associated TCR beta chains recognize cytomegalovirus antigens. A later analysis lacked HLA typing for the validation cohort, so it scored co-occurrence in that cohort across all 120 repertoires. Most TCR sequences were seen in very few donors, while some public TCRs were found in many individuals. Cytomegalovirus status was reported to be diagnosed by the classifier with high specificity and sensitivity in both the original and validation cohorts. It was suggested by the authors that the approach could potentially be generalized to other disease states and immunological phenotypes. Subsequent analysis determined that TCRs grouped into clusters in the first cohort also showed a tendency toward co-occurrence across the roughly 120 validation repertoires, and approximately 94% of cluster scores exceeded 0. In the study, 150 to 200 TCR beta chains were listed as associated with cytomegalovirus.

The donors were included in the validation cohort of over a hundred subjects, a group kept apart from the roughly 670-subject first cohort. This clone was picked up one time. Its recognized antigen is unknown. No base quality values were provided; no much bigger clone lies one nucleotide off. This TCR derives from a man aged 18 to 30 in good health and CMV-seronegative. Sequenced sample: PBMCs.

The CDR3 amino acid sequence is: CASSPFMDGGEKLFF. The bases read TGTGCCAGCAGCCCTTTCATGGACGGGGGTGAAAAACTGTTTTTT. Recombination joined TRBV7-2 with TRBJ1-4; 5 matching bases give a weak D call of TRBD1. The CDR3 covers 15 residues, taking in both the cysteine and the phenylalanine. Only the CDR3 DNA is retained, 45 bases long and in frame from the first base. The V and J ends are trimmed by 5 bases and 7 bases, leaving 17 bases between them. The germline V gene gives CDR1 as SGHTA and CDR2 as FQGNSA.